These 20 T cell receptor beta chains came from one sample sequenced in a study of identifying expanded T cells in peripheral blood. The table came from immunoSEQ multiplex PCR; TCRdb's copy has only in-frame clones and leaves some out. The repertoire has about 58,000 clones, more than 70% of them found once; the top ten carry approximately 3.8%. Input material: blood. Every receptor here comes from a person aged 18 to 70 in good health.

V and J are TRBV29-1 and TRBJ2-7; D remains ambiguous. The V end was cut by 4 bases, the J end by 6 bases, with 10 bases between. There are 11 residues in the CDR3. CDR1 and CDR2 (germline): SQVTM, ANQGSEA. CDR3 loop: CSVGYGPEQYF. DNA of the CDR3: TGCAGCGTTGGATATGGCCCCGAGCAGTACTTC.

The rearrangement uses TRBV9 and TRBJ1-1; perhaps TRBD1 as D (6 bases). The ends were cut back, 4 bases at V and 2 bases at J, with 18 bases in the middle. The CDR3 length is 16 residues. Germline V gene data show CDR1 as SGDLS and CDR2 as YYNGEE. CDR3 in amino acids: CASSHSTGTPNTEAFF. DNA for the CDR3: TGTGCCAGCAGCCACTCCACCGGGACACCCAACACTGAAGCTTTCTTT.

The CDR3 reads CASSLLGAGELFF. The CDR3 DNA sequence: TGTGCCAGCAGTCTATTAGGGGCCGGGGAGCTGTTTTTT. The rearrangement uses TRBV7-2 and TRBJ2-2; possible D gene TRBD1, 5 bases. CDR1 is SGHTA, CDR2 FQGNSA, per germline. The CDR3 has 13 residues. V lost 6 bases and J lost 6, with 11 bases in between.

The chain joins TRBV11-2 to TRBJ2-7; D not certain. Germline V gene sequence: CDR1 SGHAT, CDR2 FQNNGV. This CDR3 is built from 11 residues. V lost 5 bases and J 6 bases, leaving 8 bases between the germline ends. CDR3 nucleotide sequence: TGTGCCAGCAGCATAGTTCTCGAGCAGTACTTC. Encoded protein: CASSIVLEQYF. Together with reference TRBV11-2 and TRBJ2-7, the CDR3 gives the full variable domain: EAGVAQSPRYKIIEKRQSVAFWCNPISGHATLYWYQQILGQGPKLLIQFQNNGVVDDSQLPKDRFSAERLKGVDSTLKIQPAKLEDSAVYLCASSIVLEQYFGPGTRLTVT.

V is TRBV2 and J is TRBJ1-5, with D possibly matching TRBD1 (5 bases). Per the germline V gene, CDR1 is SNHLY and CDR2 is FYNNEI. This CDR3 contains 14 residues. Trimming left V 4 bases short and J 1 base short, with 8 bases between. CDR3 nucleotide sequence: TGTGCCAGCAGTGGGGGGGAGAGCAATCAGCCCCAGCATTTT. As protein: CASSGGESNQPQHF.

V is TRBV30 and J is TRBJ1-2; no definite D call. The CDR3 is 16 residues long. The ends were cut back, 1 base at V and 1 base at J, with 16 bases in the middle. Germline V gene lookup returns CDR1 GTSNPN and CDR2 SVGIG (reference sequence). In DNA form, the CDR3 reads TGTGCCTGGAGTGCAACAAGCAGGTCTTTTAACTATGGCTACACCTTC. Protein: CAWSATSRSFNYGYTF.

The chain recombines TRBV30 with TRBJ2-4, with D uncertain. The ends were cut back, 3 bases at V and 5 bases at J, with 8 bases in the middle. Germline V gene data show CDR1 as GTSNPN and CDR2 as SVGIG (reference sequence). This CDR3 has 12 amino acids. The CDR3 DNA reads TGTGCCTGGAGCGCCAGCCAAAACATTCAGTACTTC. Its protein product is CAWSASQNIQYF.

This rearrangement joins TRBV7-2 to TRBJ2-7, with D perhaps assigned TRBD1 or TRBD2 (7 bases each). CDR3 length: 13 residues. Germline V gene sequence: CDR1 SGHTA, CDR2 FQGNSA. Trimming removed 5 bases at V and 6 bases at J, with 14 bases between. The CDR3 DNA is TGTGCCAGCAGCAGCGGGACAGTACTCGAGCAGTACTTC. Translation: CASSSGTVLEQYF.

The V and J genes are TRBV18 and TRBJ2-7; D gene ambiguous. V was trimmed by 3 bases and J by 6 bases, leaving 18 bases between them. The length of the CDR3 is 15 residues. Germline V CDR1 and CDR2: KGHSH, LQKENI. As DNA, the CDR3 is TGTGCCAGCTCACCCTTCGCCGGAGCCCCCCGCGAGCAGTACTTC. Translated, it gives CASSPFAGAPREQYF.

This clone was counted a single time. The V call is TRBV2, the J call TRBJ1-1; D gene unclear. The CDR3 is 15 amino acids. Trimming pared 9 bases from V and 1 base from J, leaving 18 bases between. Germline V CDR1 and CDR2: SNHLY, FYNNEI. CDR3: CARDPSGGENTEAFF. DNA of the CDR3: TGTGCCAGAGACCCGTCGGGCGGGGAGAACACTGAAGCTTTCTTT. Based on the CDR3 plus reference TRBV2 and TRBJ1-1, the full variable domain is EPEVTQTPSHQVTQMGQEVILRCVPISNHLYFYWYRQILGQKVEFLVSFYNNEISEKSEIFDDQFSVERPDGSNFTLKIRSTKLEDSAMYFCARDPSGGENTEAFFGQGTRLTVV.

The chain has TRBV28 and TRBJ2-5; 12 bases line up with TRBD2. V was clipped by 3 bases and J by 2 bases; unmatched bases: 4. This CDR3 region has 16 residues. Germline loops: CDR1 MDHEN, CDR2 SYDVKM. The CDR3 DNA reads TGTGCCAGCAGTTTCGGACTAGCGGGACCTCAAGAGACCCAGTACTTC. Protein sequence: CASSFGLAGPQETQYF. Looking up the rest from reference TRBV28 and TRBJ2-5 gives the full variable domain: DVKVTQSSRYLVKRTGEKVFLECVQDMDHENMFWYRQDPGLGLRLIYFSYDVKMKEKGDIPEGYSVSREKKERFSLILESASTNQTSMYLCASSFGLAGPQETQYFGPGTRLLVL.

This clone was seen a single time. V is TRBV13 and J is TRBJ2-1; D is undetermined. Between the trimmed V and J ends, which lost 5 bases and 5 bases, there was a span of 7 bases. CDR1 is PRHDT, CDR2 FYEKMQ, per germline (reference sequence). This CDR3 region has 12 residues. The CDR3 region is CASSPNHNEQFF. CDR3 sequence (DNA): TGTGCCAGCAGCCCGAACCACAATGAGCAGTTCTTC.

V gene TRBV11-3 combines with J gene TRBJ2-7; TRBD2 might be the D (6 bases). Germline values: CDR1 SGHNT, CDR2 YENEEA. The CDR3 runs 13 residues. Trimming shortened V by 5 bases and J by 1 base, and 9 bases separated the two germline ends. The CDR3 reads CASSPGESYEQYF. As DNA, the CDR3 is TGTGCCAGCAGCCCGGGGGAATCCTACGAGCAGTACTTC.

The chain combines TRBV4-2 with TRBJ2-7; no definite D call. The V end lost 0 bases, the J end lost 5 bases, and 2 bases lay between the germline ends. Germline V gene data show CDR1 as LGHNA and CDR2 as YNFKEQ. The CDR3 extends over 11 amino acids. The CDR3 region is CASSQDDEQYF. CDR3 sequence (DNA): TGTGCCAGCAGCCAAGACGACGAGCAGTACTTC.

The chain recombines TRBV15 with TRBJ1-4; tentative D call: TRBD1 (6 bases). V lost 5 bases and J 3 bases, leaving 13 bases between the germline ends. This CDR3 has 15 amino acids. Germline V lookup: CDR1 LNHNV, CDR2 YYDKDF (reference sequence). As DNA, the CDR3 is TGTGCCACCAGCGGGGGGCAGGGCCCTAATGAAAAACTGTTTTTT. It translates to CATSGGQGPNEKLFF.

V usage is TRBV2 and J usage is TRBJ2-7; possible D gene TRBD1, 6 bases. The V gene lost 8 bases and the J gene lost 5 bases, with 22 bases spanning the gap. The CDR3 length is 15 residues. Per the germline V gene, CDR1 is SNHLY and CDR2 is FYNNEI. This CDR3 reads CASDRIPQGTDEQYF. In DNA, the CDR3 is TGTGCCAGCGATAGGATCCCCCAGGGGACCGACGAGCAGTACTTC.

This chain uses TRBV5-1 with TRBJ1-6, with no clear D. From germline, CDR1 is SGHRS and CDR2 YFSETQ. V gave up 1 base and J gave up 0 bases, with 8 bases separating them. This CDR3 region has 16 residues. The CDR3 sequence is CASSLYTGSYNSPLHF. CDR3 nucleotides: TGCGCCAGCAGCTTGTATACTGGCTCCTATAATTCACCCCTCCACTTT.

CDR3 sequence: CASSEGNSPLHF. In DNA, the CDR3 is TGTGCCAGCAGTGAAGGTAATTCACCCCTCCACTTT. The genes are TRBV6-1 and TRBJ1-6, with D uncertain. Between the trimmed V and J ends, which lost 1 base and 6 bases, there was a span of 1 base. The CDR3 is 12 amino acids. CDR1 and CDR2 (germline): MNHNS, SASEGT.

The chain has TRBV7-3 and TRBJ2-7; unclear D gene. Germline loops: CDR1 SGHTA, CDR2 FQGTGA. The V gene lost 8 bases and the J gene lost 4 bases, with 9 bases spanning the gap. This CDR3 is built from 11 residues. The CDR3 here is CASGEIYEQYF. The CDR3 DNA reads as TGTGCCAGCGGCGAAATTTACGAGCAGTACTTC.

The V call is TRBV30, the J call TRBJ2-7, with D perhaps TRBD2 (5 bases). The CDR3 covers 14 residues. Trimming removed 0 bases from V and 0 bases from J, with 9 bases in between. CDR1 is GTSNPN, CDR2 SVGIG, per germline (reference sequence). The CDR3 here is CAWSVGGLSYEQYF. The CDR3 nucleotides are TGTGCCTGGAGTGTAGGCGGACTCTCCTACGAGCAGTACTTC.